This T cell receptor (beta chain) was sequenced for a study of blood T cell repertoires in COVID-19. Looking at the study overall: Acute and convalescent COVID-19 specimens originated in the United States, Italy and Spain. Sources were T cells, B-cell-depleted T cells, or PBMCs; the material itself was cDNA or gDNA.

In the original workflow: Estimation of nucleated cell counts was performed using reference gene primer amplification. Sequenced by immunoSEQ multiplex PCR; TCRdb stores in-frame clones only, minus some. V, J and clone size were drawn from that table, and D and trimming were deduced from the DNA. The table includes some 160,000 clones, around 90% detected once. The specimen was peripheral blood. This clonotype was sampled from a man younger than 30 with acute or convalescent COVID-19.

The DNA of the CDR3 is TGCGCCAGCAGCCCCCGGACAGGGATGAACACTGAAGCTTTCTTT. It translates to CASSPRTGMNTEAFF. This chain links TRBV4-1 with TRBJ1-1; 8 nucleotides align to TRBD1. This CDR3 spans 15 amino acids. V gave up 4 bases and J gave up 0 bases; unmatched junction bases: 4. In germline, CDR1 is MGHRA, CDR2 YSYEKL.